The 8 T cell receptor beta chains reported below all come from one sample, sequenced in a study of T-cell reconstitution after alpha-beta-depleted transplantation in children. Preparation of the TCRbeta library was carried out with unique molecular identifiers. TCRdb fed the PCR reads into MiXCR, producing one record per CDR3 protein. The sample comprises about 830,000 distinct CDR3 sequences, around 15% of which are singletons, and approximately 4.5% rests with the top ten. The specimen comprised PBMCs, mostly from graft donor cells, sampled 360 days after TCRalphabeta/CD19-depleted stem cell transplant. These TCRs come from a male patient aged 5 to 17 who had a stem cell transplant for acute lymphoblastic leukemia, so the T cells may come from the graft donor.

The CDR3: CASSLFRFGILSDRVDSPLHF. The CDR3 region has the DNA TGTGCCAGCAGTTTATTCCGTTTCGGGATACTTAGCGACAGGGTGGATTCACCCCTCCACTTT. The chain combines TRBV12-3 or TRBV12-4 with TRBJ1-6, with 7 bases that match TRBD1. The CDR3 contains 21 residues. The junction had 24 bases not matched to a gene; V was cut back by 2 bases and J by 8 bases.

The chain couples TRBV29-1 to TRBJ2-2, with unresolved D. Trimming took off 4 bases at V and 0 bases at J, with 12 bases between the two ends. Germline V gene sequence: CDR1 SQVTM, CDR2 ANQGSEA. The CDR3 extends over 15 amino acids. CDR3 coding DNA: TGCAGCGTTGTGGGTTCCCGGACGAACACCGGGGAGCTGTTTTTT. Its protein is CSVVGSRTNTGELFF.

Here the CDR3 reads CSARDWGGLKETQYF. CDR3 nucleotide sequence: TGCAGTGCTAGAGATTGGGGGGGTTTAAAGGAGACCCAGTACTTC. The chain combines TRBV20-1 with TRBJ2-5; TRBD2 aligns across 7 bases. V lost 0 bases, J lost 5 bases, and 9 bases stayed unmatched. Germline CDR1 reads DFQATT; CDR2 reads SNEGSKA (reference sequence). The CDR3 runs 15 residues.

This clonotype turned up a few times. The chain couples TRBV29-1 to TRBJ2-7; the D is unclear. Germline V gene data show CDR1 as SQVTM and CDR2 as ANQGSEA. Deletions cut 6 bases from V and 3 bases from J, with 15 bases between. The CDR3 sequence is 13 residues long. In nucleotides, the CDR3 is TGCAGCGTCGAACTGGAAAGCCTCTACGAGCAGTACTTC. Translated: CSVELESLYEQYF.

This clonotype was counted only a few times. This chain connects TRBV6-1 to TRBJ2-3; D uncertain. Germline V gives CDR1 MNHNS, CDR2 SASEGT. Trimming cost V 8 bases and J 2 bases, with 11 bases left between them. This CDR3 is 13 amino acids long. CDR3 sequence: CASHRYSTDTQYF. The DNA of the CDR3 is TGTGCCAGCCACCGGTATTCCACAGATACGCAGTATTTT.

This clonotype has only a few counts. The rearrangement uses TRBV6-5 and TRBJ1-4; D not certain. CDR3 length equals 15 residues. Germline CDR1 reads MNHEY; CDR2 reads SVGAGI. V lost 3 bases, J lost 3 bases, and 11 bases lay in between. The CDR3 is CASSYQRVANEKLFF. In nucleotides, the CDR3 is TGTGCCAGCAGTTATCAGCGGGTCGCTAATGAAAAACTGTTTTTT.

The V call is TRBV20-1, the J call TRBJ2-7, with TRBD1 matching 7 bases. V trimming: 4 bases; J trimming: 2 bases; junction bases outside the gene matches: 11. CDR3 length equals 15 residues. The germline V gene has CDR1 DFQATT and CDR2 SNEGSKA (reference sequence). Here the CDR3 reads CSATSQGEPTYEQYF. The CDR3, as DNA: TGCAGTGCTACCTCCCAGGGGGAGCCGACCTACGAGCAGTACTTC.

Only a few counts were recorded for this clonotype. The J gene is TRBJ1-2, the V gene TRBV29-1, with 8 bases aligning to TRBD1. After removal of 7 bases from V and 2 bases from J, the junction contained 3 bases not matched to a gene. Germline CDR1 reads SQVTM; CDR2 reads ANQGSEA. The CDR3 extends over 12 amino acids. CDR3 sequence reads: CSARQGNYGYTF. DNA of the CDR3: TGCAGCGCCAGACAGGGGAACTATGGCTACACCTTC.